The T cell receptor beta chain under discussion was sequenced for a study of shared clonotypes between healthy human individuals. Study information: Aged between 18 and 49, the donors were two women and a few men.

In regard to this clone: The antigen remains undetermined. Other DNA sequences in this sample translate to the same CDR3.

CDR1 is SGHTA, CDR2 FQGNSA, per germline. The length of the CDR3 is 13 residues. Between the trimmed V and J ends, which lost 3 bases and 3 bases, there was a span of 9 bases. In the original workflow: Because ImmunoSEQ provided only junction sequences with no quality scores, the filtering differed. The protocol was immunoSEQ multiplex PCR, while the TCRdb copy is restricted to in-frame clones and leaves out a portion. The V and J calls and clone size come from that table; D and trimming were worked out from the DNA. The table lists about 1.1 million clones, around 78% of them singletons. Broader study findings: Large sequencing depth failed to make sorted-subset sequencing complete, rarefaction showed.

All donors were healthy HIV-negative adults lacking recent acute infections or vaccinations. The receptor comes from a man aged 18-30 years in good health. Some clones in this sample may be carry-over from other donors' samples. The sequencing input was memory CD4+ T cells from PBMCs. Subset indicated: CD45RA-negative fraction. The rearrangement uses TRBV7-2 and TRBJ2-7; no clear D gene. CDR3 nucleotides: TGTGCCAGCAGCTTGCGCAGCCTCTACGAGCAGTACTTC. Encoded protein: CASSLRSLYEQYF. Complete variable domain (other parts from reference TRBV7-2 and TRBJ2-7): GAGVSQSPSNKVTEKGKDVELRCDPISGHTALYWYRQSLGQGLEFLIYFQGNSAPDKSGLPSDRFSAERTGGSVSTLTIQRTQQEDSAVYLCASSLRSLYEQYFGPGTRLTVT.